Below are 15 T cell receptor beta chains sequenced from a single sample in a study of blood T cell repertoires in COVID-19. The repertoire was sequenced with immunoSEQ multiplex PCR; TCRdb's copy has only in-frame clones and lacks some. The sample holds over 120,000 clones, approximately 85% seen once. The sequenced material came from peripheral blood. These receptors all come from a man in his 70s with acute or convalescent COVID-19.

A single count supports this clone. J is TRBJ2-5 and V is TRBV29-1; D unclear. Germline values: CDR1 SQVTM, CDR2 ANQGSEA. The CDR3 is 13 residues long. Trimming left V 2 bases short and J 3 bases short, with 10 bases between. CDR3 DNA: TGCAGCGTTGAAAGAAGCTCCAAAGAGACCCAGTACTTC. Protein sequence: CSVERSSKETQYF. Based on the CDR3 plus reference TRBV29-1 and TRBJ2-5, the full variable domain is SAVISQKPSRDICQRGTSLTIQCQVDSQVTMMFWYRQQPGQSLTLIATANQGSEATYESGFVIDKFPISRPNLTFSTLTVSNMSPEDSSIYLCSVERSSKETQYFGPGTRLLVL.

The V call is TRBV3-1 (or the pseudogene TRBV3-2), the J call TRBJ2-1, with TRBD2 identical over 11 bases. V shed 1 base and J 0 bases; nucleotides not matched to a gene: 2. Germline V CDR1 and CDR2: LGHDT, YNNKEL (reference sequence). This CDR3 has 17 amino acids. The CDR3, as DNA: TGTGCCAGCAGCCAAGGACTAGCGGGGTACTCCTACAATGAGCAGTTCTTC. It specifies CASSQGLAGYSYNEQFF.

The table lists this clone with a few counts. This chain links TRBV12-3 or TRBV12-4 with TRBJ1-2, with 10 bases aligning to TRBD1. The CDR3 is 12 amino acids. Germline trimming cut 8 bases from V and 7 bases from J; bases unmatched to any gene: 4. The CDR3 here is CASSDRGLGYTF. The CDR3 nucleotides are TGTGCCAGCTCCGACAGGGGGCTTGGCTACACCTTC.

The CDR3 sequence: CASSVNRGRGYEQYF. DNA of the CDR3: TGTGCCAGCAGTGTGAACAGGGGCAGGGGCTACGAGCAGTACTTC. This sequence joins TRBV25-1 and TRBJ2-7; 7 bases match TRBD1. The CDR3 has 15 residues. V trimming: 4 bases; J trimming: 3 bases; junction bases outside the gene matches: 9. The germline CDR1 and CDR2 sequences are MGHDK and SYGVNS.

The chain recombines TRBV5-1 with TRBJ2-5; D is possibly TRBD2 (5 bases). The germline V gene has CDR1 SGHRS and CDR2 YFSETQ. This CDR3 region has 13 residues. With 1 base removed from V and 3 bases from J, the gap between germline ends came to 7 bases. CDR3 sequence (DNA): TGCGCCAGCAGCTTGAACGGGGAAGAGACCCAGTACTTC. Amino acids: CASSLNGEETQYF.

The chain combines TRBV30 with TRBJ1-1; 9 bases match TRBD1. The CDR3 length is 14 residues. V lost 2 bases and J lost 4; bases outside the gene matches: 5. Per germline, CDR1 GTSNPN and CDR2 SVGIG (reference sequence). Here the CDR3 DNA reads TGTGCCTGGAGTAAGACAGGGGGTGTCACTGAAGCTTTCTTT. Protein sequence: CAWSKTGGVTEAFF.

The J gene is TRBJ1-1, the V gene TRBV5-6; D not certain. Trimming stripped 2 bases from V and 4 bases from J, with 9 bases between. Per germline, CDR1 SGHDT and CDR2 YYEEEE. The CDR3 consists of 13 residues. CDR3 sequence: CASSFSGGTEAFF. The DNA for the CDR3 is TGTGCCAGCAGCTTCTCGGGAGGCACTGAAGCTTTCTTT.

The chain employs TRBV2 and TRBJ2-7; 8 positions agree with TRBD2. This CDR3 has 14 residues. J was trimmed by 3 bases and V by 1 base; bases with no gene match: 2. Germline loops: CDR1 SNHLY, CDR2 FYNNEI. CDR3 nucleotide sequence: TGTGCCAGCAGTGAAGATCGGGGGGGCTACGAGCAGTACTTC. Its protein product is CASSEDRGGYEQYF.

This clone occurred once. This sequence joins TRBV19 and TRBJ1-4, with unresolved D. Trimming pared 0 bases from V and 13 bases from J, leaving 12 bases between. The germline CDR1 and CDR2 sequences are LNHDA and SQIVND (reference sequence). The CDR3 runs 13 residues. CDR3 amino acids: CASSIDPRGVLFF. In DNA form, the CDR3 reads TGTGCCAGTAGTATAGATCCTCGGGGAGTACTGTTTTTT.

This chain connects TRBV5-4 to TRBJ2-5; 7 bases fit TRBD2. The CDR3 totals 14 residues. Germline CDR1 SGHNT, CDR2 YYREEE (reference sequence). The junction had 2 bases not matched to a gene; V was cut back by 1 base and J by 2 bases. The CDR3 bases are TGTGCCAGCAGCTTGCCTAGCGGTCAAGAGACCCAGTACTTC. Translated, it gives CASSLPSGQETQYF.

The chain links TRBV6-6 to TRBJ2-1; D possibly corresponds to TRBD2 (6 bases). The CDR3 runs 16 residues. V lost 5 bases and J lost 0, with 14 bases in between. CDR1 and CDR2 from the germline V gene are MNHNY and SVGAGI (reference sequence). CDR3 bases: TGTGCCAGCAGTCCCGTAGCGGTAAGCTCCTACAATGAGCAGTTCTTC. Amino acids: CASSPVAVSSYNEQFF.

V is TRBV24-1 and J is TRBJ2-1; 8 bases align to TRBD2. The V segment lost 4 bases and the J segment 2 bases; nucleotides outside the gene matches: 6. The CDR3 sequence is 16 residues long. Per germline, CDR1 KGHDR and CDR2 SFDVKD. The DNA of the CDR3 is TGTGCCACCAGTGAGGTTAGCGGGGATGCCTACAATGAGCAGTTCTTC. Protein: CATSEVSGDAYNEQFF.

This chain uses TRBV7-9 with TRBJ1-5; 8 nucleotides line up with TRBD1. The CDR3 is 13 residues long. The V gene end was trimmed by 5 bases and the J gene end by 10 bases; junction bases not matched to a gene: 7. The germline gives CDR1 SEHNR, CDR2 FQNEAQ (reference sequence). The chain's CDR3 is CASSPQGGGPQHF. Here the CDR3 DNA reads TGTGCCAGCAGCCCACAGGGGGGAGGACCCCAGCATTTT.

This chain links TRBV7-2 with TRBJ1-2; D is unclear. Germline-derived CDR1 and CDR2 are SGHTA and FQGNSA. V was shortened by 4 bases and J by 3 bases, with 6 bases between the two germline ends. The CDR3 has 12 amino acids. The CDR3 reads CASSYTDYGYTF. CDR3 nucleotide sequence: TGTGCCAGCAGCTACACAGACTATGGCTACACCTTC.

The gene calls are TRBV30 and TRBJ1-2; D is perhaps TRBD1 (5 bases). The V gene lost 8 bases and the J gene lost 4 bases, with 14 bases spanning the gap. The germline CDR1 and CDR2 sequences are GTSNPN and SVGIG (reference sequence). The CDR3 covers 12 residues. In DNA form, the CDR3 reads TGTGCCAGTAACTTGGGGGGCTATGGCTACACCTTC. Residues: CASNLGGYGYTF.